These 30 T cell receptor beta chains share one sample of origin, sequenced in a study of Ad26.COV2.S vaccination and SARS-CoV-2 variants. Treatment described: roughly 20 received Ad26.COV2.S at low or high dose, single or two shots; roughly five received placebo; per-sample allocation not given. Day 63 following the first vaccine or placebo injection was when the samples were taken. Only in-frame clones appear in the TCRdb table, and some are missing; sequencing was by immunoSEQ multiplex PCR. This table holds a few hundred thousand clones, 80% to 90% found once. This material consisted of peripheral blood, taken in a trial of Ad26.COV2.S vaccine versus placebo. All receptors come from a person between 18 and 60 years old who received the Ad26.COV2.S COVID-19 vaccine or a placebo.

The rearrangement links TRBV2 to TRBJ1-3; 7 bases agree with TRBD1. With V trimmed by 8 bases and J by 3 bases, 10 bases remained unmatched. CDR3 length equals 15 residues. Germline lookup yields CDR1 SNHLY and CDR2 FYNNEI. The CDR3 here is CASGREGAIGNTIYF. The CDR3 region has the DNA TGTGCCAGCGGTCGGGAGGGGGCAATTGGAAACACCATATATTTT.

The chain recombines TRBV19 with TRBJ1-5; D is unresolved. The germline V and J ends were trimmed by 6 bases and 7 bases, with 13 bases remaining between them. The CDR3 totals 13 residues. Looked up from germline, CDR1 is LNHDA and CDR2 is SQIVND (reference sequence). CDR3 sequence (DNA): TGTGCCAGTAGCCCCCGTATGGTACAGCCCCAGCATTTT. It encodes CASSPRMVQPQHF.

The chain is built from TRBV19 and TRBJ1-2; 7 positions match TRBD1. CDR1 and CDR2 (germline): LNHDA, SQIVND (reference sequence). Trimming cost V 5 bases and J 4 bases; bases outside gene matches: 10. This CDR3 region has 15 residues. CDR3 amino acids: CASSFGTALGYGYTF. The CDR3 DNA sequence: TGTGCCAGTAGTTTCGGGACAGCCTTAGGCTATGGCTACACCTTC.

The chain carries TRBV5-5 and TRBJ1-2; the D is unclear. This CDR3 has 15 amino acids. Trimming stripped 4 bases from V and 5 bases from J, with 18 bases between. Germline loops: CDR1 SGHKS, CDR2 YYEKEE (reference sequence). CDR3 region: CASSQNHGRRYGYTF. The CDR3 DNA reads as TGTGCCAGCAGCCAGAATCATGGCAGGAGGTATGGCTACACCTTC.

J is TRBJ1-6 and V is TRBV6-4, with D perhaps matching TRBD1 (6 bases). The germline gives CDR1 MRHNA, CDR2 SNTAGT. Between the trimmed V and J ends, which lost 4 bases and 9 bases, there was a span of 10 bases. This CDR3 has 13 amino acids. CDR3 loop: CASSAQDSSPLHF. The DNA of the CDR3 is TGTGCCAGCAGTGCTCAGGACAGTTCACCCCTCCACTTT.

This clone showed up just once. The chain links TRBV30 to TRBJ2-1, with 8 bases identical to TRBD1. Germline CDR1 and CDR2: GTSNPN and SVGIG (reference sequence). J lost 2 bases, V lost 3 bases, and 3 bases had no gene match. CDR3 length: 14 residues. This CDR3 is CAWRTGGAYNEQFF. The CDR3 nucleotides are TGTGCCTGGAGAACAGGGGGAGCCTACAATGAGCAGTTCTTC.

CDR3 loop: CASSLTGVYGYTF. DNA for the CDR3: TGTGCCAGCAGCTTGACAGGGGTCTATGGCTACACCTTC. V is TRBV5-6 and J is TRBJ1-2; the match to TRBD1 covers 7 bases. The V and J ends lost 1 base and 4 bases, in that order; junction bases with no gene match: 1. CDR1 SGHDT and CDR2 YYEEEE come from the germline V gene. The CDR3 totals 13 residues.

The CDR3 DNA sequence: TGTGCCAGCAGCGATAGACAGGGGAGCGCCGGGGAGCTGTTTTTT. It yields the protein CASSDRQGSAGELFF. V and J are TRBV7-9 and TRBJ2-2; 8 positions agree with TRBD1. Germline loops: CDR1 SEHNR, CDR2 FQNEAQ (reference sequence). This CDR3 has 15 amino acids. J gave up 6 bases and V 5 bases, and 8 bases lay outside the gene matches. Drawing the rest from reference TRBV7-9 and TRBJ2-2, the complete variable domain is DTGVSQNPRHKITKRGQNVTFRCDPISEHNRLYWYRQTLGQGPEFLTYFQNEAQLEKSRLLSDRFSAERPKGSFSTLEIQRTEQGDSAMYLCASSDRQGSAGELFFGEGSRLTVL.

This clone has only one observation. The chain recombines TRBV30 with TRBJ1-3; 7 bases line up with TRBD1. The V gene end was trimmed by 2 bases and the J gene end by 2 bases; junction bases not matched to a gene: 3. The CDR3 has 14 residues. Germline V lookup: CDR1 GTSNPN, CDR2 SVGIG (reference sequence). The CDR3 protein is CAWSRGTAGNTIYF. CDR3 DNA: TGTGCCTGGAGTAGGGGGACAGCTGGAAACACCATATATTTT.

The chain is built from TRBV7-9 and TRBJ2-7; tentatively, D is TRBD1 or TRBD2 (5 bases each). Trimming stripped 5 bases from V and 4 bases from J, with 21 bases between. The CDR3 loop spans 16 amino acids. CDR1 and CDR2 (germline): SEHNR, FQNEAQ (reference sequence). CDR3 nucleotides: TGTGCCAGCAGCCCAAAGAAGGGACGGCAGAAATACGAGCAGTACTTC. Its protein product is CASSPKKGRQKYEQYF.

The rearrangement uses TRBV6-1 and TRBJ1-6; TRBD1 agrees at 10 bases. Looked up from germline, CDR1 is MNHNS and CDR2 is SASEGT. The V and J ends lost 2 bases and 10 bases, in that order; junction bases with no gene match: 5. The CDR3 sequence is 15 residues long. CDR3 sequence reads: CASSELDRGRSPLHF. The CDR3 nucleotides read TGTGCCAGCAGTGAATTGGACAGGGGGAGATCACCCCTCCACTTT.

The chain couples TRBV7-8 to TRBJ2-1; D perhaps matches TRBD1 (5 bases). The CDR3 covers 17 residues. CDR1 and CDR2 (germline): SGHVS, FQNEAQ. V shed 2 bases and J shed 5 bases, with 19 bases lying between them. The CDR3: CASSLIRGLRAHNEQFF. For the CDR3, the DNA is TGTGCCAGCAGCTTAATAAGAGGCCTCAGGGCCCACAATGAGCAGTTCTTC. Together with reference TRBV7-8 and TRBJ2-1, the CDR3 gives the full variable domain: GAGVSQSPRYKVAKRGQDVALRCDPISGHVSLFWYQQALGQGPEFLTYFQNEAQLDKSGLPSDRFFAERPEGSVSTLKIQRTQQEDSAVYLCASSLIRGLRAHNEQFFGPGTRLTVL.

The chain uses TRBV6-5 and TRBJ1-2, with 8 bases identical to TRBD1. The V segment lost 5 bases and the J segment 3 bases; nucleotides outside the gene matches: 2. The CDR3 is 13 amino acids. Germline values: CDR1 MNHEY, CDR2 SVGAGI. Here the CDR3 reads CASSPQGDYGYTF. The DNA for the CDR3 is TGTGCCAGCAGTCCACAGGGGGACTATGGCTACACCTTC.

The V call is TRBV7-9, the J call TRBJ2-5; 8 nucleotides match TRBD2. The CDR3 sequence is 13 residues long. In germline, CDR1 is SEHNR, CDR2 FQNEAQ (reference sequence). V dropped 2 bases and J dropped 4; count of bases not matched to a gene: 0. The CDR3 DNA reads TGTGCCAGCAGCTTAACTAGCGGAGAGACCCAGTACTTC. Protein sequence: CASSLTSGETQYF.

The genes are TRBV12-5 and TRBJ2-7; D unclear. The CDR3 contains 14 residues. The V and J ends lost 5 bases and 5 bases respectively, with 16 bases between them. Germline CDR1 and CDR2: LGHNT and FRNRAP. CDR3 nucleotide sequence: TGTGCTAGTGGTCCGACGGGTGGTCGGGACGAGCAGTACTTC. Protein: CASGPTGGRDEQYF.

V gene TRBV19 combines with J gene TRBJ2-2; D remains ambiguous. The CDR3 has 13 amino acids. Germline V gives CDR1 LNHDA, CDR2 SQIVND (reference sequence). Trimming left V 7 bases short and J 6 bases short, with 12 bases between. The CDR3 region has the DNA TGTGCCAGTACCCATGTTCATCCCGGGGAGCTGTTTTTT. Its translation: CASTHVHPGELFF. The full variable domain, with the rest looked up from reference TRBV19 and TRBJ2-2, is DGGITQSPKYLFRKEGQNVTLSCEQNLNHDAMYWYRQDPGQGLRLIYYSQIVNDFQKGDIAEGYSVSREKKESFPLTVTSAQKNPTAFYLCASTHVHPGELFFGEGSRLTVL.

Notes on this clone: The same CDR3 can be traced to other DNA sequences in this sample. J is TRBJ1-4 and V is TRBV5-1, with D unresolved. Germline CDR1 is SGHRS and CDR2 is YFSETQ. The V and J ends lost 4 bases and 0 bases respectively, with 10 bases between them. This CDR3 spans 15 amino acids. This CDR3 is CASSPGGSTNEKLFF. The DNA of the CDR3 is TGCGCCAGCAGCCCAGGCGGCTCAACTAATGAAAAACTGTTTTTT.

J is TRBJ2-2 and V is TRBV2; 8 positions match TRBD1. Per the germline V gene, CDR1 is SNHLY and CDR2 is FYNNEI. The CDR3 contains 13 residues. Trimming removed 9 bases from V and 1 base from J; junction bases left unmatched: 1. The DNA for the CDR3 is TGTGCCAGAGGACAGGGGAACACCGGGGAGCTGTTTTTT. This codes for CARGQGNTGELFF.

This chain connects TRBV4-3 to TRBJ1-3; D unresolved. V lost 0 bases and J 4 bases, leaving 4 bases between the germline ends. Germline V gene data show CDR1 as LGHNA and CDR2 as YSLEER. The CDR3 sequence is 13 residues long. The CDR3 DNA sequence: TGCGCCAGCAGCCAAGAGCAGGGAAACACCATATATTTT. It is translated as CASSQEQGNTIYF.

This chain uses TRBV7-2 with TRBJ1-4; the match to TRBD1 covers 7 bases. Germline V lookup: CDR1 SGHTA, CDR2 FQGNSA. Losses at the gene ends were 1 base for V and 13 bases for J; bases not matched to a gene: 0. CDR3 length: 11 residues. The CDR3 region has the DNA TGTGCCAGCAGCTTAGGACAGGGACTGTTTTTT. Residues: CASSLGQGLFF.

The chain couples TRBV10-3 to TRBJ2-1, with 7 positions matching TRBD2. Per germline, CDR1 ENHRY and CDR2 SYGVKD. The CDR3 contains 15 residues. The trim removed 6 bases at V and 5 bases at J, leaving 10 bases unmatched. The CDR3 sequence is CAIRSSGGQDNEQFF. The CDR3 DNA reads TGTGCCATCAGGAGTTCGGGAGGTCAAGACAATGAGCAGTTCTTC.

V gene TRBV5-1 combines with J gene TRBJ2-1; D is possibly TRBD1 or TRBD2 (5 bases each). V gave up 6 bases and J gave up 0 bases, with 13 bases separating them. Germline CDR1 reads SGHRS; CDR2 reads YFSETQ. The CDR3 has 15 amino acids. The CDR3 DNA reads TGCGCCAGCAAGGTGGGGGAGAGCTCCTACAATGAGCAGTTCTTC. Its protein product is CASKVGESSYNEQFF.

This clone was seen more than once but under ten times. This chain uses TRBV27 with TRBJ1-3, with no clear D. Germline V lookup: CDR1 MNHEY, CDR2 SMNVEV (reference sequence). The CDR3 has 16 residues. Between the trimmed V and J ends, which lost 5 bases and 2 bases, there was a span of 16 bases. The CDR3 DNA is TGTGCCAGCAGTGGCTACAAGGGAGTGGCTGGAAACACCATATATTTT. Translating it yields CASSGYKGVAGNTIYF.

A single count supports this clone. This sample also contains other DNA sequences that code for the same CDR3. The chain is built from TRBV5-4 and TRBJ2-1; D remains ambiguous. The CDR3 consists of 11 residues. Looked up from germline, CDR1 is SGHNT and CDR2 is YYREEE (reference sequence). Deletions cut 1 base from V and 9 bases from J, with 5 bases between. In DNA, the CDR3 is TGTGCCAGCAGCTTGACTTCTGAGCAGTTCTTC. It encodes CASSLTSEQFF.

The V and J genes are TRBV5-1 and TRBJ2-3; D not resolved. Between the trimmed V and J ends, which lost 0 bases and 12 bases, there was a span of 14 bases. The CDR3 extends over 13 amino acids. Germline V gene lookup returns CDR1 SGHRS and CDR2 YFSETQ. The CDR3 DNA reads as TGCGCCAGCAGCTTGGAGGCAAGCGACTCCCAGTATTTT. It translates to CASSLEASDSQYF.

The J gene is TRBJ1-6, the V gene TRBV7-9; 7 nucleotides line up with TRBD1. The CDR3 has 14 amino acids. Losses at the gene ends were 5 bases for V and 8 bases for J; bases not matched to a gene: 6. The germline gives CDR1 SEHNR, CDR2 FQNEAQ (reference sequence). The CDR3 here is CASSPQGVDSPLHF. As DNA, the CDR3 is TGTGCCAGCAGCCCCCAGGGGGTGGATTCACCCCTCCACTTT.

The chain couples TRBV19 to TRBJ2-3; weak D call: TRBD2 (5 bases). The V end lost 4 bases, the J end lost 5 bases, and 13 bases lay between the germline ends. The CDR3 runs 14 residues. Germline V CDR1 and CDR2: LNHDA, SQIVND (reference sequence). DNA for the CDR3: TGTGCCAGTAGTAGTGACGGGGTCGGAGATACGCAGTATTTT. As protein: CASSSDGVGDTQYF.

The V gene is TRBV7-2, the J gene TRBJ1-1; D gene ambiguous. The ends were cut back, 1 base at V and 11 bases at J, with 17 bases in the middle. The germline gives CDR1 SGHTA, CDR2 FQGNSA. This CDR3 spans 14 amino acids. The CDR3 is CASSLVEDLIGAFF. DNA for the CDR3: TGTGCCAGCAGCTTAGTTGAGGACCTTATCGGCGCTTTCTTT. The full variable domain, completed using reference TRBV7-2 and TRBJ1-1, is GAGVSQSPSNKVTEKGKDVELRCDPISGHTALYWYRQSLGQGLEFLIYFQGNSAPDKSGLPSDRFSAERTGGSVSTLTIQRTQQEDSAVYLCASSLVEDLIGAFFGQGTRLTVV.

V usage is TRBV6-5 and J usage is TRBJ1-6; D is possibly TRBD1 (5 bases). The CDR3 has 13 amino acids. Germline CDR1 MNHEY, CDR2 SVGAGI. The CDR3 DNA follows: TGTGCATTGGGACTTTCGCAGGAGTCACCCCTCCACTTT. Translating it yields CALGLSQESPLHF.

Of note for this clone: The same CDR3 can be traced to other DNA sequences in this sample. The rearrangement uses TRBV18 and TRBJ1-2; the D is unclear. CDR1 is KGHSH, CDR2 LQKENI, per germline. CDR3 length equals 13 residues. V was cut by 3 bases and J by 1 base, with 6 bases left in between. The CDR3 region is CASSPQDNYGYTF. The CDR3 nucleotides are TGTGCCAGCTCACCGCAAGATAACTATGGCTACACCTTC.